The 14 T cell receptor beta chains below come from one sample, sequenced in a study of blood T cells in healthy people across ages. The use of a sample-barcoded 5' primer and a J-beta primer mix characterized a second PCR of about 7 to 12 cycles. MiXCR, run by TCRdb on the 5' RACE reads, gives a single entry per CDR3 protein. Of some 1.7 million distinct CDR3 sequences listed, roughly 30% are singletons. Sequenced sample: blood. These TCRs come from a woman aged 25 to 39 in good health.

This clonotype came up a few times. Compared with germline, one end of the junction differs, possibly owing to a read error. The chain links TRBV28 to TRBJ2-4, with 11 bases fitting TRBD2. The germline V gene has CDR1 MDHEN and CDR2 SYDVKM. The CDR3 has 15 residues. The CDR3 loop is CAGSSTSGVADIQYF. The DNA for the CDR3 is TGTGCCGGCAGTTCGACTAGCGGGGTGGCAGACATTCAGTACTTC.

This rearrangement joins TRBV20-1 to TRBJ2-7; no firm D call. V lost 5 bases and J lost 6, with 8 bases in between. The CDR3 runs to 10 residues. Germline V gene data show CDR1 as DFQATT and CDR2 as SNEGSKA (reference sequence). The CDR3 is CSALQGEQYF. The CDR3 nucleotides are TGCAGTGCTCTACAAGGCGAGCAGTACTTC.

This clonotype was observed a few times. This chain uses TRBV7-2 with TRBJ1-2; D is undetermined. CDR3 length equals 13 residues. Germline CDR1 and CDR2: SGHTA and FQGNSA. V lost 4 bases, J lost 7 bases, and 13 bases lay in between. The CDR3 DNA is TGTGCCAGCAGCTCAGCAAATGGGATTGGCTACACCTTC. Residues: CASSSANGIGYTF.

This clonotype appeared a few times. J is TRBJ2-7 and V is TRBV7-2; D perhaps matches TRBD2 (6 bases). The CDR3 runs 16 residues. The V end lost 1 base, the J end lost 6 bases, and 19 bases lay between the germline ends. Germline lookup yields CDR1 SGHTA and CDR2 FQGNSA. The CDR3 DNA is TGTGCCAGCAGCTTAGAGGGAAGCGGGTCGGGGCGCGAGCAGTACTTC. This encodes CASSLEGSGSGREQYF.

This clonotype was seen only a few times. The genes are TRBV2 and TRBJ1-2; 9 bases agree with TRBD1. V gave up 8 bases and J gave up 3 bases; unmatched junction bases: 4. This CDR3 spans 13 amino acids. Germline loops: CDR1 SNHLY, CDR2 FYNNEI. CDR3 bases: TGTGCCAGCCGGGACAGGGCTCACTATGGCTACACCTTC. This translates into CASRDRAHYGYTF.

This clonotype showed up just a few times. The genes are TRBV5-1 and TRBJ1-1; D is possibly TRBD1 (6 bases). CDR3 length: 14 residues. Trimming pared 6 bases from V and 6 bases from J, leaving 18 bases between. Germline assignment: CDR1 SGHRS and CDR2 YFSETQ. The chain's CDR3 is CASTPKWGAAEAFF. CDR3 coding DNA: TGCGCCAGCACCCCAAAGTGGGGGGCCGCTGAAGCTTTCTTT.

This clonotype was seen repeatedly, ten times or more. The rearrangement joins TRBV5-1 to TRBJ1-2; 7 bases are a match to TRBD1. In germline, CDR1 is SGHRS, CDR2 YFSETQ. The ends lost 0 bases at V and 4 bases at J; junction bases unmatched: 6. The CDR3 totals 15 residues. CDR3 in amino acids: CASSLDFRDSYGYTF. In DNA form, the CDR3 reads TGCGCCAGCAGCTTGGACTTCCGGGACAGCTATGGCTACACCTTC.

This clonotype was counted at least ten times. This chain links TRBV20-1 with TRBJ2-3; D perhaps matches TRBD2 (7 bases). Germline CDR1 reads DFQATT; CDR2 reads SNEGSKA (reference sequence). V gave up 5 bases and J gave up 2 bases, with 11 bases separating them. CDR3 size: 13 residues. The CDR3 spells CSASGGPTDTQYF. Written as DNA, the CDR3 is TGCAGTGCTTCCGGGGGGCCCACAGATACGCAGTATTTT.

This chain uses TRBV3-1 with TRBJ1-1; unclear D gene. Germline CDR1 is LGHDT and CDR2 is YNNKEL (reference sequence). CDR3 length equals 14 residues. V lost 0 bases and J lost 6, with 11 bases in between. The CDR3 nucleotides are TGTGCCAGCAGCCAAGATTGGTTTGCACCTGAAGCTTTCTTT. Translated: CASSQDWFAPEAFF.

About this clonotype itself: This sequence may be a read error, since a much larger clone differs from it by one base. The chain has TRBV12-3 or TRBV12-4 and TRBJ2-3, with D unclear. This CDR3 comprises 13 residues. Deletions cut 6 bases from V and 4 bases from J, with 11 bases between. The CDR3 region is CASSEVRADTQYF. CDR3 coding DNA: TGTGCCAGCAGCGAGGTCCGCGCAGATACGCAGTATTTT.

CDR3 coding DNA: TGTGCCAGCAGTGAAATGGGATGGACACCGTACTCTGGGGCCAACGTCCTGACTTTC. As protein: CASSEMGWTPYSGANVLTF. V and J are TRBV6-1 and TRBJ2-6, with a possible D match to TRBD1 (5 bases). V was trimmed by 2 bases and J by 0 bases, leaving 17 bases between them. This CDR3 is built from 19 residues. CDR1 MNHNS and CDR2 SASEGT come from the germline V gene.

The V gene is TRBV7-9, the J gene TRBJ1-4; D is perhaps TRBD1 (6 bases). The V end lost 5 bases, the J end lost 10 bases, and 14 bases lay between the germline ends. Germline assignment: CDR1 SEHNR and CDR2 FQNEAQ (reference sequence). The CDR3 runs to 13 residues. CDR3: CASSPTTGGKLFF. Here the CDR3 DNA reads TGTGCCAGCAGCCCCACGACAGGAGGAAAACTGTTTTTT.

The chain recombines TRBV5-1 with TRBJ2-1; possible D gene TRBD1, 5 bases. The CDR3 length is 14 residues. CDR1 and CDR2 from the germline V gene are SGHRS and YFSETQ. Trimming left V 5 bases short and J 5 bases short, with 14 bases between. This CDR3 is CASSWGGENNEQFF. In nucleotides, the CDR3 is TGCGCCAGCAGTTGGGGCGGCGAGAACAATGAGCAGTTCTTC.

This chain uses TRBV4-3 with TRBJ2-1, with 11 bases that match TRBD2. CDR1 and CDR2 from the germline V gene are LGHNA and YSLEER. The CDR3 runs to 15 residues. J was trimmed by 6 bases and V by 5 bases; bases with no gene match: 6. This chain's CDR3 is CASSYTGTSGNEQFF. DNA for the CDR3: TGCGCCAGCAGCTATACCGGGACTAGCGGCAATGAGCAGTTCTTC.